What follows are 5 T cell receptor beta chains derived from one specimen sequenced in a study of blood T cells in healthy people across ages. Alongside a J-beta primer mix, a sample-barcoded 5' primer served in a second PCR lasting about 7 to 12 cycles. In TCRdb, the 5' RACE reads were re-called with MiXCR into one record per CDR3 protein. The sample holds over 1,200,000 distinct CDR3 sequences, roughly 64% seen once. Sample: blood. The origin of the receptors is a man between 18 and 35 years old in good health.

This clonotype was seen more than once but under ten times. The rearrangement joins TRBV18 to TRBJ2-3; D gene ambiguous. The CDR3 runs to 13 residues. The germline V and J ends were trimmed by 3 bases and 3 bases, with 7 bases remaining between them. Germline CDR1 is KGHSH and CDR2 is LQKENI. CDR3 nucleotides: TGTGCCAGCTCACCCCATAGGACAGATACGCAGTATTTT. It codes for CASSPHRTDTQYF.

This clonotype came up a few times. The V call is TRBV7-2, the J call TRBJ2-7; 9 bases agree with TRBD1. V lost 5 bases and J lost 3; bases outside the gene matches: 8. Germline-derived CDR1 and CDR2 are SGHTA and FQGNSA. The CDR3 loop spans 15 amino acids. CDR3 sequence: CASSARTGEGYEQYF. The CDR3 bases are TGTGCCAGCAGCGCAAGGACAGGGGAAGGCTACGAGCAGTACTTC.

CDR3 residues: CASSPPGGTSSYNEQFF. The CDR3, as DNA: TGTGCCAGCTCACCACCCGGCGGGACGAGCTCCTACAATGAGCAGTTCTTC. The chain employs TRBV18 and TRBJ2-1; tentative D call: TRBD2 (6 bases). The CDR3 consists of 17 residues. Trimming pared 0 bases from V and 0 bases from J, leaving 12 bases between. CDR1 KGHSH and CDR2 LQKENI come from the germline V gene.

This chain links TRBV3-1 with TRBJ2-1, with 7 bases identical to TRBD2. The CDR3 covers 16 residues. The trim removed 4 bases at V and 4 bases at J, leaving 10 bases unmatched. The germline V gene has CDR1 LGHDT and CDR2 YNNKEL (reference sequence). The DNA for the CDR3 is TGTGCCAGCAGCCCCCTCAGCCTAGCGGATTACAATGAGCAGTTCTTC. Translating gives CASSPLSLADYNEQFF.

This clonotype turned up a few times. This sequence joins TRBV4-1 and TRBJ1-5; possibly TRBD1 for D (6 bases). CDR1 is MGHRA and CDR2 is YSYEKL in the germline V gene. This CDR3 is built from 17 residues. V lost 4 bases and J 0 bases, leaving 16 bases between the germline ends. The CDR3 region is CASSLGQTVPSNQPQHF. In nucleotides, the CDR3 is TGCGCCAGCAGCCTTGGACAGACAGTCCCTAGCAATCAGCCCCAGCATTTT.